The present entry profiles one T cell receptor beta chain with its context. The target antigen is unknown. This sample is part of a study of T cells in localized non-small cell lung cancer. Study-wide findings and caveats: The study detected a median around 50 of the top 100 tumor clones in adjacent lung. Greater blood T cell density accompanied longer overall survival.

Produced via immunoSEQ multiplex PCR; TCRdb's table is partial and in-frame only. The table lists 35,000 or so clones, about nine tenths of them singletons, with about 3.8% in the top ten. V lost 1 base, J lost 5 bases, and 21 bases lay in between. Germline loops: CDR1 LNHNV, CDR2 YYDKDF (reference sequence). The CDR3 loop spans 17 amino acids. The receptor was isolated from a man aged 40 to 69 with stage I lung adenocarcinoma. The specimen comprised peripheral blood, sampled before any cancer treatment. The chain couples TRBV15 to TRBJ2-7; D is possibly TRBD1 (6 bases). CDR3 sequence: CATSRAPHTGTYHEQYF. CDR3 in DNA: TGTGCCACCAGCAGAGCCCCCCATACAGGGACATACCACGAGCAGTACTTC.